Listed below are T cell receptor beta chains from one sample, sequenced in a study of cytomegalovirus exposure and HLA in healthy donors. TCRdb's table, derived via immunoSEQ multiplex PCR, lists solely in-frame clones and lacks some. The sample includes about 62,000 clones. Sequencing input: PBMCs. Receptor source: a man younger than 40 in good health and CMV-seropositive. CDR3s include the opening cysteine and the closing phenylalanine or tryptophan.

14	TRBV19	TRBJ1-1	CASSLGQGGTEDFF
13	TRBV2	TRBJ2-5	CASSPRGRETQYF
15	TRBV30	TRBJ2-1	CAGSVRGHYDNEQFF
11	TRBV2	TRBJ2-7	CASTGTYEQYF
15	TRBV4-1	TRBJ2-5	CASSQFLTGTETQYF
14	TRBV4-1	TRBJ1-1	CASSQNYLNTEAFF
13	TRBV5-8	TRBJ2-5	CDSSLDRGQTQYF
13	TRBV6-5	TRBJ1-2	CASSLGEAYGYTF
15	TRBV6-1	TRBJ2-3	CASSVIAGETDTQYF
14	TRBV5-1	TRBJ1-1	CASRIQTSGTEAFF
14	TRBV2	TRBJ1-6	CASRDRGLDSPLHF
14	TRBV7-9	TRBJ1-6	CASSSGQVNSPLHF
12	TRBV13	TRBJ1-2	CASSSNRYGYTF
14	TRBV7-9	TRBJ1-2	CASSLELAGDGYTF
16	TRBV11-3	-	CASSLDVRRYGYEQYF
15	TRBV2	TRBJ1-6	CASSEGLIYNSPLHF
15	TRBV6-5	TRBJ2-5	CASWMGLADQETQYF
15	TRBV4-1	TRBJ1-5	CASSQDGTGYRPQHF
16	TRBV9	TRBJ1-5	CASSPTGGLNNQPQHF
15	TRBV19	TRBJ2-3	CASSLRGRAGDTQYF
14	TRBV7-9	TRBJ1-5	CASSSQGVNQPQHF
13	TRBV19	TRBJ2-1	CASSIVPDSEQFF
14	TRBV5-8	TRBJ1-1	CASFLGPTNTEAFF
12	TRBV6-1	TRBJ2-7	CASSTEAHEQYF
16	TRBV6-1	-	CASSERGDRVNYEQYF
16	TRBV2	TRBJ1-6	CASSWTGEAYNSPLHF
15	TRBV6-5	TRBJ1-4	CASSYFGTENEKLFF
14	TRBV6-5	TRBJ2-5	CARITGLSEETQYF
18	TRBV7-3	TRBJ2-6	CASSLGLAGGSGANVLTF
14	TRBV18	TRBJ1-2	CASSSLQGNYGYTF
16	TRBV18	TRBJ2-7	CASSPPSPRSSYEQYF
15	TRBV6-5	TRBJ1-4	CASSTHRNYNEKLFF
15	TRBV10-3	TRBJ2-7	CAISEEPGQGNEQYF
15	TRBV19	TRBJ2-2	CASRLDGANTGELFF
15	TRBV5-1	TRBJ1-1	CASSLGYQGSTEAFF